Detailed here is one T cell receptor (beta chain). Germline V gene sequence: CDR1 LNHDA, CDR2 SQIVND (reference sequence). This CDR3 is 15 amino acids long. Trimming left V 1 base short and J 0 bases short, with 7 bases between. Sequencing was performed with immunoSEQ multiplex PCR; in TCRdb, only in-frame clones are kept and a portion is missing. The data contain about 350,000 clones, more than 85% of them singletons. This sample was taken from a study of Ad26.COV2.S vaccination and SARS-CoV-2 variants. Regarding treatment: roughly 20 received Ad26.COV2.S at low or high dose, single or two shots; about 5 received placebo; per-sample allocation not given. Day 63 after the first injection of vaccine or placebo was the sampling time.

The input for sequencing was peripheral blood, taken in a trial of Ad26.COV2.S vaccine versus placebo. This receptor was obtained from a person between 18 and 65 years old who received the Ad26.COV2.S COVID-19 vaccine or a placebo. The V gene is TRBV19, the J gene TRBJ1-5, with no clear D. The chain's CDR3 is CASSIAGYSNQPQHF. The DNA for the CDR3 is TGTGCCAGTAGTATAGCGGGGTATAGCAATCAGCCCCAGCATTTT.